Listed below are T cell receptor beta chains from one sample, sequenced in a study of chemoradiotherapy in HPV16-positive cancers. Generated by immunoSEQ multiplex PCR, the TCRdb table keeps only in-frame clones and is missing some. In the table there are around 1,000 clones, around 91% of which are singletons. Here the sequenced sample was tumor tissue, taken from a patient who underwent chemoradiotherapy. The source is a human donor with HPV-associated anogenital cancer. The CDR3 runs from the conserved cysteine through the conserved F or W. A D gene is named only where the DNA matches it firmly. Only part of the rows carry a size: once, few, many, or a class if the clone is expanded.

size	V	J	D	DNA	CDR3
NA	TRBV6-1	TRBJ1-1	NA	TGTGCCAGCAGTGAAGCTAGGGGCCAGGGGCGTTCTGAAGCTTTCTTT	CASSEARGQGRSEAFF
NA	TRBV6-5	TRBJ2-2	NA	TGTGCCAGCAGTCAAACTAGTGTCCCCGGGGAGCTGTTTTTT	CASSQTSVPGELFF
NA	TRBV9	TRBJ2-1	TRBD1	TGTGCCAGCAGTGGCGACAGGGGGCTAGGCAATGAGCAGTTCTTC	CASSGDRGLGNEQFF
NA	TRBV5-6	TRBJ2-2	NA	TGTGCCAGCAGCTTGGGACTAAACACCGGGGAGCTGTTTTTT	CASSLGLNTGELFF
NA	TRBV28	TRBJ2-7	TRBD2	TGTGCCAGCAGTAGCAGCGGGGCAGGATTCTCCTACGAGCAGTACTTC	CASSSSGAGFSYEQYF
once	TRBV25-1	TRBJ2-3	NA	TGTGCCAGCAGTGGGGCCGGTTGGGATACGCAGTATTTT	CASSGAGWDTQYF
NA	TRBV11-3	TRBJ2-1	TRBD2	TGTGCCAGCAGCCCCGGGGAGGGGTCTAGGGAAGAGCAGTTCTTC	CASSPGEGSREEQFF
NA	TRBV6-5	TRBJ2-1	TRBD2	TGTGCCAGCAGTATTAGCGGGAGCTCCTACAATGAGCAGTTCTTC	CASSISGSSYNEQFF
NA	TRBV6-5	TRBJ2-3	NA	TGTGCCAGCAGAAACAGGGTTACAGATACGCAGTATTTT	CASRNRVTDTQYF
NA	TRBV2	TRBJ2-3	TRBD2	TGTGGGAGCAGTGGAGGACTAGCGGGAGTTGGGGATACGCAGTATTTT	CGSSGGLAGVGDTQYF
NA	TRBV7-2	TRBJ2-7	NA	TGTGCCAGCAGCTTAGAATTTGGAACCAGGGAGCAGTACTTC	CASSLEFGTREQYF
NA	TRBV5-1	TRBJ2-2	TRBD2	TGCGCCAGCAGCACCGGGACTAGCGCCGCGAACACCGGGGAGCTGTTTTTT	CASSTGTSAANTGELFF
NA	TRBV10-3	TRBJ2-7	TRBD2	TGTGCCATCAGTGAGTCCGTTAGCGGGAGGGCCTACGAGCAGTACTTC	CAISESVSGRAYEQYF
NA	TRBV29-1	TRBJ2-4	NA	TGCAGCGTGCCAGGAGGGAACATTCAGTACTTC	CSVPGGNIQYF
NA	TRBV5-6	TRBJ1-5	NA	TGTGCCAGCAGCAGGGGACGGCACAATCAGCCCCAGCATTTT	CASSRGRHNQPQHF
NA	TRBV11-1	TRBJ2-3	TRBD2	TGTGCCAGCAGCCCTTCCGGGACTACCAGCACAGATACGCAGTATTTT	CASSPSGTTSTDTQYF
NA	TRBV20-1	TRBJ1-1	NA	TGCAGTGCGAGTCCCGCTGAAGCTTTCTTT	CSASPAEAFF
once	TRBV28	TRBJ1-1	TRBD1	TGTGCCAGCAGTCTAGACAGGGCTAGCACTGAAGCTTTCTTT	CASSLDRASTEAFF
NA	TRBV7-6	TRBJ2-7	TRBD1	TGTGCCAGCAGCTCAACCTCCGGGACAGGGAACTACGAGCAGTACTTC	CASSSTSGTGNYEQYF
NA	TRBV28	TRBJ1-1	NA	TGTGCCAGTAATGGGAATACGAACACTGAAGCTTTCTTT	CASNGNTNTEAFF
once	TRBV2	TRBJ2-7	NA	TGTGCCAGCAACGGGGCAGCCACCTACGAGCAGTACTTC	CASNGAATYEQYF
NA	TRBV15	TRBJ2-7	NA	TGTGCCACCAGCGGACAGTCCTACGAGCAGTACTTC	CATSGQSYEQYF
NA	TRBV29-1	TRBJ1-1	NA	TGCAGCGGAAAATTATGGACTGAAGCTTTCTTT	CSGKLWTEAFF
NA	TRBV28	TRBJ1-4	NA	TGTGCCAGCACCCTGGGACGGACTAATGAAAAACTGTTTTTT	CASTLGRTNEKLFF
NA	TRBV5-6	TRBJ1-3	NA	TGTGCCAGCAGCCCCCCAGGACAGTTCCCCCCAGGCACCATATATTTT	CASSPPGQFPPGTIYF